Below, 10 T cell receptor beta chains from the same sample are listed, as sequenced in a study of OX40 agonist ivuxolimab in advanced cancers. Sequencing used immunoSEQ multiplex PCR; TCRdb keeps in-frame clones, though not all of them. The sample holds over 55,000 clones; about 90% are singletons and the top ten take around 15%. Sample: CD4+ or CD8+ T cells sorted from blood, taken in a trial of the OX40 agonist ivuxolimab. These receptor sequences come from an adult with an advanced solid tumor such as melanoma, head and neck, liver or kidney cancer.

The chain joins TRBV28 to TRBJ2-2, with TRBD2 as a possible D gene (6 bases). CDR3 size: 14 residues. The germline V and J ends were trimmed by 6 bases and 0 bases, with 8 bases remaining between them. Per germline, CDR1 MDHEN and CDR2 SYDVKM. The CDR3 loop is CASRGGPNTGELFF. The CDR3 DNA sequence: TGTGCCAGCAGGGGGGGACCGAACACCGGGGAGCTGTTTTTT.

This chain connects TRBV5-6 to TRBJ2-1, with 9 positions matching TRBD1. CDR3 length: 16 amino acids. The V gene's germline CDR1 is SGHDT and CDR2 YYEEEE. Trimming removed 6 bases from V and 3 bases from J; junction bases left unmatched: 10. The CDR3 reads CASNEGGTGIYNEQFF. The CDR3 region has the DNA TGTGCCAGCAACGAGGGAGGGACAGGGATCTACAATGAGCAGTTCTTC.

The chain is built from TRBV10-3 and TRBJ2-3; TRBD1 might be the D (6 bases). This CDR3 comprises 16 residues. V lost 0 bases and J lost 1, with 11 bases in between. CDR1 and CDR2 (germline): ENHRY, SYGVKD. In nucleotides, the CDR3 is TGTGCCATCAGTGAGTCACAGGGCATGGGCACAGATACGCAGTATTTT. Translation gives CAISESQGMGTDTQYF.

V usage is TRBV28 and J usage is TRBJ2-5, with 11 bases fitting TRBD2. The DNA end favors TRBJ2-7, so the J call may be wrong. Germline assignment: CDR1 MDHEN and CDR2 SYDVKM. The CDR3 consists of 17 residues. CDR3 nucleotides: TGTGCCAGCAGTTCCCCCCGGACTAGCGGGTTACCCTACGAGCAGTACTTC. This encodes CASSSPRTSGLPYEQYF.

The rearrangement links TRBV6-6 to TRBJ1-5; possibly TRBD1 for D (5 bases). The CDR3 loop spans 14 amino acids. Between the trimmed V and J ends, which lost 6 bases and 0 bases, there was a span of 9 bases. Germline V gene lookup returns CDR1 MNHNY and CDR2 SVGAGI (reference sequence). This CDR3 reads CASSRDDSNQPQHF. The DNA of the CDR3 is TGTGCCAGCAGCCGGGACGATAGCAATCAGCCCCAGCATTTT.

Of note for this clone: Its ends do not fully match the called genes, so a read error is possible. The chain uses TRBV28 and TRBJ2-3; 7 nucleotides agree with TRBD1. This CDR3 comprises 15 residues. Germline CDR1 is MDHEN and CDR2 is SYDVKM. The DNA of the CDR3 is TGTGCCAGCAGTACCGGACAGGCCACCACAGGTACGCAGTATTTT. It is translated as CASSTGQATTGTQYF.

Only one count was recorded for this clone. This chain joins TRBV28 and TRBJ2-1; D remains unclear. Between the trimmed V and J ends, which lost 7 bases and 0 bases, there was a span of 10 bases. Per the germline V gene, CDR1 is MDHEN and CDR2 is SYDVKM. The length of the CDR3 is 14 residues. The CDR3 is CASNPGSSYNEQFF. CDR3 nucleotide sequence: TGTGCCAGCAACCCAGGTAGCTCCTACAATGAGCAGTTCTTC.

CDR3 bases: TGTGCCAGCAGTCCGCGTACCAGCGGGCTTAACAATGAGCAGTTCTTC. It is translated as CASSPRTSGLNNEQFF. The rearrangement joins TRBV27 to TRBJ2-1; D perhaps matches TRBD2 (6 bases). CDR1 MNHEY and CDR2 SMNVEV come from the germline V gene (reference sequence). This CDR3 spans 16 amino acids. With 5 bases removed from V and 5 bases from J, the gap between germline ends came to 19 bases.

This clone was seen only a few times. The chain couples TRBV5-1 to TRBJ1-2; D is unclear. Germline V CDR1 and CDR2: SGHRS, YFSETQ. This CDR3 has 15 residues. Trimming cost V 0 bases and J 1 base, with 10 bases left between them. The CDR3 reads CASSLDAGSNYGYTF. Written as DNA, the CDR3 is TGCGCCAGCAGCTTGGACGCTGGCAGTAACTATGGCTACACCTTC.

CDR3 nucleotide sequence: TGCGCCAGCAGCTTGCAGATGAACACTGAAGCTTTCTTT. Amino acid sequence: CASSLQMNTEAFF. The chain carries TRBV5-1 and TRBJ1-1; no definite D call. The ends were cut back, 1 base at V and 0 bases at J, with 4 bases in the middle. The germline gives CDR1 SGHRS, CDR2 YFSETQ. The CDR3 is made up of 13 amino acids.